This entry lists 14 T cell receptor beta chains sequenced from one sample in a study of siplizumab effects on memory and regulatory T cells. Clones were sequenced by immunoSEQ multiplex PCR, and TCRdb holds only the in-frame ones, with some missing. Of around 68,000 clones in the sample, about 90% were seen once. The material sequenced was Tregs sorted from blood. Receptors originate from a human donor in good health.

The V and J genes are TRBV27 and TRBJ1-2; tentatively, D is TRBD1 (6 bases). Trimming took off 8 bases at V and 7 bases at J, with 20 bases between the two ends. The CDR3 spans 14 residues. The germline V gene encodes CDR1 MNHEY and CDR2 SMNVEV (reference sequence). CDR3 in amino acids: CASGYLTGMSGYTF. Here the CDR3 DNA reads TGTGCCAGCGGCTACTTGACAGGCATGAGTGGCTACACCTTC.

V and J are TRBV11-3 and TRBJ2-1; no definite D call. Germline lookup yields CDR1 SGHNT and CDR2 YENEEA. Trimming shortened V by 3 bases and J by 6 bases, and 9 bases separated the two germline ends. The CDR3 has 13 residues. CDR3 nucleotide sequence: TGTGCCAGCAGCTTTCGGGTTCCCAATGAGCAGTTCTTC. Translation gives CASSFRVPNEQFF.

V usage is TRBV5-1 and J usage is TRBJ2-3; 12 nucleotides line up with TRBD2. After removal of 4 bases from V and 0 bases from J, the junction contained 6 bases not matched to a gene. CDR1 SGHRS and CDR2 YFSETQ come from the germline V gene. CDR3 size: 17 residues. The CDR3 here is CASSPAGTSGSTDTQYF. In DNA form, the CDR3 reads TGCGCCAGCAGCCCTGCAGGGACTAGCGGGAGCACAGATACGCAGTATTTT.

The chain joins TRBV5-4 to TRBJ1-2; D is perhaps TRBD1 (6 bases). CDR1 is SGHNT, CDR2 YYREEE, per germline (reference sequence). The CDR3 loop spans 18 amino acids. Trimming took 0 bases from V and 1 from J, leaving 19 bases between them. The CDR3 region has the DNA TGTGCCAGCAGCTTGGCGGGGGGGCGCGGGAGAATTAACTATGGCTACACCTTC. It codes for CASSLAGGRGRINYGYTF.

The chain recombines TRBV6-6 with TRBJ1-1; tentatively, D is TRBD1 (6 bases). The V gene's germline CDR1 is MNHNY and CDR2 SVGAGI (reference sequence). V shed 6 bases and J shed 4 bases, with 18 bases lying between them. The CDR3 loop spans 15 amino acids. Written as DNA, the CDR3 is TGTGCCAGCAGAGTAGGCAGGGGAGTGCGCACTGAAGCTTTCTTT. It yields the protein CASRVGRGVRTEAFF.

This sequence joins TRBV9 and TRBJ1-3, with TRBD1 matching 8 bases. Germline V gene data show CDR1 as SGDLS and CDR2 as YYNGEE. The junction had 3 bases not matched to a gene; V was cut back by 0 bases and J by 1 base. This CDR3 has 16 residues. The CDR3 spells CASSVGTGYSGNTIYF. CDR3 coding DNA: TGTGCCAGCAGCGTAGGGACAGGGTATTCTGGAAACACCATATATTTT.

This rearrangement joins TRBV4-1 to TRBJ2-4; tentatively, D is TRBD1 or TRBD2 (5 bases each). This CDR3 has 16 amino acids. CDR1 and CDR2 (germline): MGHRA, YSYEKL. V lost 3 bases and J lost 3, with 15 bases in between. CDR3 bases: TGCGCCAGCAGCCAGGATTTATGGGACCGCAAAAACATTCAGTACTTC. Translated: CASSQDLWDRKNIQYF.

The chain joins TRBV6-5 to TRBJ1-2, with D possibly matching TRBD1 (5 bases). The CDR3 has 12 amino acids. V was clipped by 8 bases and J by 8 bases, with 15 bases between them. The germline CDR1 and CDR2 sequences are MNHEY and SVGAGI. The CDR3 nucleotides read TGTGCCAGCGGATTACTGGGGCTGGGCTACACCTTC. Protein sequence: CASGLLGLGYTF.

The rearrangement uses TRBV5-6 and TRBJ2-3; D not certain. The CDR3 totals 14 residues. V was cut by 2 bases and J by 3 bases, with 10 bases left in between. The germline V gene encodes CDR1 SGHDT and CDR2 YYEEEE. The CDR3 is CASSFGVLTDTQYF. CDR3 coding DNA: TGTGCCAGCAGCTTTGGGGTCTTGACAGATACGCAGTATTTT.

The chain combines TRBV19 with TRBJ2-3; 7 bases match TRBD2. The CDR3 is 15 amino acids. V dropped 6 bases and J dropped 1; count of bases not matched to a gene: 7. Germline CDR1 LNHDA, CDR2 SQIVND (reference sequence). The CDR3 sequence is CASRSGEGRTDTQYF. In DNA form, the CDR3 reads TGTGCCAGTAGGTCGGGGGAGGGACGCACAGATACGCAGTATTTT.

This chain uses TRBV9 with TRBJ2-1; D ambiguous. The ends were cut back, 0 bases at V and 10 bases at J, with 11 bases in the middle. The CDR3 runs to 13 residues. CDR1 and CDR2 (germline): SGDLS, YYNGEE. Here the CDR3 reads CASSVDLVGEQFF. In DNA, the CDR3 is TGTGCCAGCAGCGTAGATCTAGTAGGCGAGCAGTTCTTC.

The rearrangement links TRBV4-1 to TRBJ2-3, with 8 bases fitting TRBD2. This CDR3 has 13 residues. The V gene end was trimmed by 10 bases and the J gene end by 4 bases; junction bases not matched to a gene: 7. Germline CDR1 MGHRA, CDR2 YSYEKL. As DNA, the CDR3 is TGCGCCACCGGGACTAGAGGTTCAGATACGCAGTATTTT. This sequence encodes CATGTRGSDTQYF.

The V and J genes are TRBV23-1 and TRBJ1-4; 9 positions match TRBD1. TRBV23-1 is flagged as an ORF with uncertain function. The CDR3 contains 16 residues. Trimming cost V 0 bases and J 8 bases; bases outside gene matches: 7. The CDR3 sequence: CASSQSPGQGVEKLFF. Here the CDR3 DNA reads TGCGCCAGCAGTCAATCCCCGGGACAGGGAGTAGAAAAACTGTTTTTT.

The chain couples TRBV5-6 to TRBJ2-7; 9 nucleotides align to TRBD2. CDR3 length: 13 amino acids. Germline V gene data show CDR1 as SGHDT and CDR2 as YYEEEE. V gave up 7 bases and J gave up 0 bases; unmatched junction bases: 2. The CDR3 sequence is CASGLAYSYEQYF. DNA of the CDR3: TGTGCCAGCGGACTAGCGTACTCCTACGAGCAGTACTTC.